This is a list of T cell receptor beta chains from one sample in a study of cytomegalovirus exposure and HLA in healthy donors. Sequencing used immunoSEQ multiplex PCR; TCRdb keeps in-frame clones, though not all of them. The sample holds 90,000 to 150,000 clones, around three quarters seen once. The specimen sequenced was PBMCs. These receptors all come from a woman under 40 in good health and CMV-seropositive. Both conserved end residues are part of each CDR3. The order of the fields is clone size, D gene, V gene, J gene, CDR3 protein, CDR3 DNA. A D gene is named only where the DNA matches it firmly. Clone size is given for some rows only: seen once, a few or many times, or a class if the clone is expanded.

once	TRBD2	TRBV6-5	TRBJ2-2	CARFGRGKFTGELFF	TGTGCCAGATTCGGGAGGGGGAAATTCACCGGGGAGCTGTTTTTT
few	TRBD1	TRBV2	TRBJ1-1	CASDYRGSNTEAFF	TGTGCCAGCGACTACAGGGGATCGAACACTGAAGCTTTCTTT
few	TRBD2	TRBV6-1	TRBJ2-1	CASSGSRTSGGASEQFF	TGTGCCAGCAGTGGAAGTCGAACTAGCGGGGGGGCCAGTGAGCAGTTCTTC
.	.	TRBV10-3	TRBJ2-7	CAISGGGTKYEQYF	TGTGCCATCAGTGGGGGCGGAACAAAATACGAGCAGTACTTC
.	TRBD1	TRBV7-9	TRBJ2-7	CASSPMGAQGRGEQYF	TGTGCCAGCAGCCCCATGGGGGCACAGGGGCGCGGCGAGCAGTACTTC
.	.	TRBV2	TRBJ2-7	CATSRGSYEQYF	TGTGCCACCAGCCGGGGTAGCTACGAGCAGTACTTC
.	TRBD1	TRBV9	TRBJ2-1	CASSAVQGAGEQFF	TGTGCCAGCAGCGCCGTACAGGGGGCGGGGGAGCAGTTCTTC
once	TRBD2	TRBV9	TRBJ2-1	CASGVSGGAYNEQFF	TGTGCCAGCGGGGTTAGCGGGGGGGCCTACAATGAGCAGTTCTTC
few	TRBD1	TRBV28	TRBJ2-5	CASRQGAETQYF	TGTGCCAGCAGACAGGGGGCAGAGACCCAGTACTTC
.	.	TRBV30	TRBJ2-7	CAWSWHNDRPYYGEQYF	TGTGCCTGGAGTTGGCACAACGACAGGCCCTACTACGGGGAGCAGTACTTC
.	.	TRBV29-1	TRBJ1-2	CSLKISGGYTF	TGCAGCCTAAAGATATCAGGGGGCTACACCTTC
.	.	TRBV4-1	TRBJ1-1	CASSPGPGVLNTEAFF	TGCGCCAGCAGCCCCGGTCCAGGGGTCTTGAACACTGAAGCTTTCTTT
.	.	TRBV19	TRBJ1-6	CASKHQGRENSPLHF	TGTGCCAGTAAACACCAGGGGAGGGAAAATTCACCCCTCCACTTT
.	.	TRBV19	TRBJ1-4	CASSLRGANEKLFF	TGTGCCAGTAGTCTCAGGGGTGCTAATGAAAAACTGTTTTTT
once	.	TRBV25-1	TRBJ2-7	CASSDNSYEQYF	TGTGCCAGCAGTGACAACTCCTACGAGCAGTACTTC
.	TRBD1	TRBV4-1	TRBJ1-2	CASSQDDRDGYGYTF	TGCGCCAGCAGCCAAGATGACAGGGATGGCTATGGCTACACCTTC
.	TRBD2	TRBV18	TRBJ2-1	CASSPASGGLYNEQFF	TGTGCCAGCTCACCGGCTAGCGGGGGCCTATACAATGAGCAGTTCTTC
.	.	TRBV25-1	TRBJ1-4	CASREGEAQEKLFF	TGTGCCAGCAGAGAGGGGGAAGCCCAGGAAAAACTGTTTTTT
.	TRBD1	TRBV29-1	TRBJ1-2	CSVENPGTGGYTF	TGCAGCGTTGAAAATCCCGGGACAGGTGGCTACACCTTC
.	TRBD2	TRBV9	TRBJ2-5	CASSVGVRGGQETQYF	TGTGCCAGCAGCGTAGGGGTGCGGGGGGGGCAAGAGACCCAGTACTTC
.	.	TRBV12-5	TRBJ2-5	CASGLSGGRRETQYF	TGTGCTAGTGGCCTTTCTGGGGGGAGGAGGGAGACCCAGTACTTC
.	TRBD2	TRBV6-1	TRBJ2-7	CASSAPAGGGVSYEQYF	TGTGCCAGCAGTGCACCGGCCGGGGGGGGCGTAAGTTACGAGCAGTACTTC